This T cell receptor beta chain was profiled in a study of T cells in tuberculosis. The wider study: Sequenced TCRs come from CD1B-GMM tetramer-binding T cells.

J gave up 10 bases and V 5 bases, and 14 bases lay outside the gene matches. This CDR3 contains 15 residues. Germline V CDR1 and CDR2: SNHLY, FYNNEI. The protocol was immunoSEQ multiplex PCR, while the TCRdb copy is restricted to in-frame clones and leaves out a portion. The repertoire includes tens of thousands of clones, 93% of them detected once, and over 4% sits in the top ten. The rearrangement joins TRBV2 to TRBJ1-1; 9 bases match TRBD1. Sequences were obtained from PBMCs. This clonotype was obtained from a donor aged 10-29 years with latent tuberculosis or without tuberculosis infection. The CDR3 here is CASSLGVQGAQVAFF. Here the CDR3 DNA reads TGTGCCAGCAGTCTAGGGGTACAGGGGGCTCAGGTAGCTTTCTTT. The variable domain in full, completed from reference TRBV2 and TRBJ1-1, reads EPEVTQTPSHQVTQMGQEVILRCVPISNHLYFYWYRQILGQKVEFLVSFYNNEISEKSEIFDDQFSVERPDGSNFTLKIRSTKLEDSAMYFCASSLGVQGAQVAFFGQGTRLTVV.